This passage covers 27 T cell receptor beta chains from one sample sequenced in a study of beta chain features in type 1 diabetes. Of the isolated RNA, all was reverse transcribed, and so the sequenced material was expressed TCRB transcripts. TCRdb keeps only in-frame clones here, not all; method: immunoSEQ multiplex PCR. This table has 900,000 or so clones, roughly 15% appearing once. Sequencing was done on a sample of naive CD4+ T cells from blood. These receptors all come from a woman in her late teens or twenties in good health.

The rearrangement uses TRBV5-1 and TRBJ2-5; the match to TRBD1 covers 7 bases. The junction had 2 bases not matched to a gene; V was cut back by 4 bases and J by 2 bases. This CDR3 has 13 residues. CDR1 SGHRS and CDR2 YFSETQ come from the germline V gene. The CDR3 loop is CASSIQGQETQYF. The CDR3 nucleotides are TGCGCCAGCAGCATACAGGGGCAAGAGACCCAGTACTTC.

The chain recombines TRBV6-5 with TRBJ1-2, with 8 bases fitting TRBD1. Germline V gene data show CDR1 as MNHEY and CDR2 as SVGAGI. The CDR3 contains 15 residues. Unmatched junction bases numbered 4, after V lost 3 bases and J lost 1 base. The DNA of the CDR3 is TGTGCCAGCAGTTATTCCGGACAGGGTAACTATGGCTACACCTTC. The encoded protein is CASSYSGQGNYGYTF.

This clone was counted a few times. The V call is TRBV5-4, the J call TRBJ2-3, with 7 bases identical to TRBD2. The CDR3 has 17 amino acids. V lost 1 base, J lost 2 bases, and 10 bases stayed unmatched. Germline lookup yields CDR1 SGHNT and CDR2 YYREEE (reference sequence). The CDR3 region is CASSLRIASGNTDTQYF. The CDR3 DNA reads TGTGCCAGCAGCTTGAGGATTGCTAGCGGCAACACAGATACGCAGTATTTT.

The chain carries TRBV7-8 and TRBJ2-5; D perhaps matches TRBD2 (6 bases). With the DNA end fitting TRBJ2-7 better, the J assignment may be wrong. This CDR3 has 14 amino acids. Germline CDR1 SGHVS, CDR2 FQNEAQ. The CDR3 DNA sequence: TGTGCCAGCAGCACCCGACTAGGCGAGTACGAGCAGTACTTC. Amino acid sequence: CASSTRLGEYEQYF.

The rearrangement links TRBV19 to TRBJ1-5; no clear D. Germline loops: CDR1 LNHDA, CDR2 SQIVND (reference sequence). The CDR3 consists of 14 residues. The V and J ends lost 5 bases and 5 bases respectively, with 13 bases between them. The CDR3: CASSYDASDQPQHF. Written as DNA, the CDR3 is TGTGCCAGTAGTTACGATGCGAGTGATCAGCCCCAGCATTTT.

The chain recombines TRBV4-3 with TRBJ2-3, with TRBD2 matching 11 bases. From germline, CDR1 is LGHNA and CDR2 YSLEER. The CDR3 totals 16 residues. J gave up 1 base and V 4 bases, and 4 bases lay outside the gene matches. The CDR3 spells CASSRAGLAGTDTQYF. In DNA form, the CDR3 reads TGCGCCAGCAGCCGAGCGGGACTAGCGGGCACAGATACGCAGTATTTT.

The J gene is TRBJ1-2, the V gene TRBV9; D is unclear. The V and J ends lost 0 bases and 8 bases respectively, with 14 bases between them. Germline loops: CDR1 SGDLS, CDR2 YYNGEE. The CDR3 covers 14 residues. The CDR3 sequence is CASSVEGRGGGYTF. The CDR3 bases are TGTGCCAGCAGCGTAGAGGGCCGGGGAGGGGGCTACACCTTC.

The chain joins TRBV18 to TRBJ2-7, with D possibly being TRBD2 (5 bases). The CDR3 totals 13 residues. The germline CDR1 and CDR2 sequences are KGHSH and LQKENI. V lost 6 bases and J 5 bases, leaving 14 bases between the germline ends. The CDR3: CASSPNGVDEQYF. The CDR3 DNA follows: TGTGCCAGCTCGCCCAACGGGGTCGACGAGCAGTACTTC.

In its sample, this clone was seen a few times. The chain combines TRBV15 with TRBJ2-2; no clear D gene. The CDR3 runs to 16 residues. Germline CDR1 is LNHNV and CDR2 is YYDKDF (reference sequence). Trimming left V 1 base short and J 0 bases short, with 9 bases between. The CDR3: CATSRGSPANTGELFF. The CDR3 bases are TGTGCCACCAGCAGAGGATCCCCCGCGAACACCGGGGAGCTGTTTTTT.

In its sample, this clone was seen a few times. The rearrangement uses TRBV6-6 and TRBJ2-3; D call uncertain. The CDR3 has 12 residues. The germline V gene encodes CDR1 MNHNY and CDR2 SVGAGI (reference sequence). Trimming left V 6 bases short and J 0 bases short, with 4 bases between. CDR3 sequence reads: CASSRSTDTQYF. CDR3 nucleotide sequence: TGTGCCAGCAGCCGAAGCACAGATACGCAGTATTTT.

CDR3 DNA: TGTGCCAGCAGCTACCTAGCGAGCTCCTACAATGAGCAGTTCTTC. It specifies CASSYLASSYNEQFF. The rearrangement uses TRBV11-2 and TRBJ2-1; a weak D match, TRBD2 (6 bases). The V end lost 4 bases, the J end lost 0 bases, and 10 bases lay between the germline ends. The CDR3 has 15 residues. Germline V gene lookup returns CDR1 SGHAT and CDR2 FQNNGV.

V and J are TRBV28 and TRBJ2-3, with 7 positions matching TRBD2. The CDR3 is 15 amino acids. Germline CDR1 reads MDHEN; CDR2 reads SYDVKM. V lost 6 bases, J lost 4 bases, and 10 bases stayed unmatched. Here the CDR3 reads CASSAGLLDPDTQYF. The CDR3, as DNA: TGTGCCAGCAGCGCGGGACTACTAGACCCAGATACGCAGTATTTT.

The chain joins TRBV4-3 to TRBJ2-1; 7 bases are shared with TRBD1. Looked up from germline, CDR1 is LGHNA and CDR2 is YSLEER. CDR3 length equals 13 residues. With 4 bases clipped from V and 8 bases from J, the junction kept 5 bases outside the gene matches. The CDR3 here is CASSLTGVYEQFF. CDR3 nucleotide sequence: TGCGCCAGCAGCCTTACAGGGGTCTATGAGCAGTTCTTC.

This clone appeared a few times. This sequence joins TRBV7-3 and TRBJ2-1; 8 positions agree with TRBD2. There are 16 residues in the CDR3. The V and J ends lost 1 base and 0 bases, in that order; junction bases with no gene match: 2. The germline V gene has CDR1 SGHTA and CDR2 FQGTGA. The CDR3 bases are TGTGCCAGCAGCTTAAGGGGGACTAGCTCCTACAATGAGCAGTTCTTC. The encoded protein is CASSLRGTSSYNEQFF.

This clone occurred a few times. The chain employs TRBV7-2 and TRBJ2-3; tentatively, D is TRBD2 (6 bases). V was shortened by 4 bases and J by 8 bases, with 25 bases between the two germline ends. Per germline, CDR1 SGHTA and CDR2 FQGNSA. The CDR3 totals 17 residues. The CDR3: CASSSQSSGALSGTQYF. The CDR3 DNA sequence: TGTGCCAGCAGCTCCCAGAGTAGCGGAGCCCTTTCTGGTACGCAGTATTTT.

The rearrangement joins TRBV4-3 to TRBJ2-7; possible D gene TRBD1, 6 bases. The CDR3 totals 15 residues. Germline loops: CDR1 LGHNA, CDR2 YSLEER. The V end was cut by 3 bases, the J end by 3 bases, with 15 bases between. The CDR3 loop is CASSHEQGSFYEQYF. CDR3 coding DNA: TGCGCCAGCAGCCATGAACAGGGTTCATTCTACGAGCAGTACTTC.

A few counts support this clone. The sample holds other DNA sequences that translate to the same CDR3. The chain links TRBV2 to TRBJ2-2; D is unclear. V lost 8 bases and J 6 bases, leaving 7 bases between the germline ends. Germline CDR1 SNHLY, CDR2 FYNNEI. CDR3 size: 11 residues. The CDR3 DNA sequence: TGTGCCAGCTCTGGAGCCGGGGAGCTGTTTTTT. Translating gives CASSGAGELFF.

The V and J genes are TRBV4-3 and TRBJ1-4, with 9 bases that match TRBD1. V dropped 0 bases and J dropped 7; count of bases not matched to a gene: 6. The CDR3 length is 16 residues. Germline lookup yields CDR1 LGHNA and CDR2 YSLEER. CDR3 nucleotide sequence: TGCGCCAGCAGCCAAGATAAGGACAGGGGAGGTGAAAAACTGTTTTTT. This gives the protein CASSQDKDRGGEKLFF.

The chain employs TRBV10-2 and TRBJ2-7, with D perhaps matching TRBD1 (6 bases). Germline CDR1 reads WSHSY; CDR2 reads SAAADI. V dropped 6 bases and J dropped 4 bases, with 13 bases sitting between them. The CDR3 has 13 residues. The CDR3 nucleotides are TGCGCCAGCAGCCGGGACAAAGGTTACGAGCAGTACTTC. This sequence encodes CASSRDKGYEQYF.

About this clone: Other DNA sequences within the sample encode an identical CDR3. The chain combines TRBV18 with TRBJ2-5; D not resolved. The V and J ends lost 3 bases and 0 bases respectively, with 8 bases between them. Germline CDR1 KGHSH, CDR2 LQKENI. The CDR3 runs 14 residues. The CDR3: CASSPGMYQETQYF. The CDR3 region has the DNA TGTGCCAGCTCACCGGGCATGTACCAAGAGACCCAGTACTTC.

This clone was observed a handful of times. The CDR3 DNA is TGTGCCAGCAGCTTGGAGGACAGGTGCTCCTACGAGCAGTACTTC. Its protein is CASSLEDRCSYEQYF. The V call is TRBV11-3, the J call TRBJ2-7, with 7 bases matching TRBD1. CDR3 length: 15 amino acids. From germline, CDR1 is SGHNT and CDR2 YENEEA. Trimming removed 3 bases from V and 0 bases from J; junction bases left unmatched: 5.

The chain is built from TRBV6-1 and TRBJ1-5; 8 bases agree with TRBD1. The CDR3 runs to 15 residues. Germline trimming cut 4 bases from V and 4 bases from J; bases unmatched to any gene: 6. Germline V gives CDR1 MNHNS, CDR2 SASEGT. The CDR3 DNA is TGTGCCAGCAGTGGTGGACAGGGTTGGAATCAGCCCCAGCATTTT. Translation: CASSGGQGWNQPQHF.

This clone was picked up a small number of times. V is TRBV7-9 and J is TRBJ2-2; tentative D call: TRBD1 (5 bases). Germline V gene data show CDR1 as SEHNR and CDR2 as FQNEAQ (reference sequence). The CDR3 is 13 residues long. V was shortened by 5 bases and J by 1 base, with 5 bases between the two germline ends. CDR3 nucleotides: TGTGCCAGCAGCGGACAGAACACCGGGGAGCTGTTTTTT. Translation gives CASSGQNTGELFF.

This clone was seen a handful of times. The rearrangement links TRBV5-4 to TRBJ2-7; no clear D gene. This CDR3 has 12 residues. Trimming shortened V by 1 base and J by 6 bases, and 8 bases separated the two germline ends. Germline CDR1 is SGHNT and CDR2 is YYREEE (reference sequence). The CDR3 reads CASSLLASEQYF. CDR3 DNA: TGTGCCAGCAGCTTGTTAGCCTCCGAGCAGTACTTC.

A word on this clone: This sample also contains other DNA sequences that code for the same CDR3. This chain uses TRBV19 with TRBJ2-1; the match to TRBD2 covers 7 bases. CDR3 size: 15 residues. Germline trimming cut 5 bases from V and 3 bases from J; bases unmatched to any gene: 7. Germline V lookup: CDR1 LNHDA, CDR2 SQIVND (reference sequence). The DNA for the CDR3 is TGTGCCAGTAGTCGGTCTGGCGGGAGCTACAATGAGCAGTTCTTC. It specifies CASSRSGGSYNEQFF.

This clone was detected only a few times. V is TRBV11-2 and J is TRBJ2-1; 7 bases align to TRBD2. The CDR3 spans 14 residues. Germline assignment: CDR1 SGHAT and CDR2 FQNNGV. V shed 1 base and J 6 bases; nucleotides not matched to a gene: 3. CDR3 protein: CASSLVGEGNEQFF. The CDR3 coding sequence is TGTGCCAGCAGCTTAGTCGGGGAGGGCAATGAGCAGTTCTTC. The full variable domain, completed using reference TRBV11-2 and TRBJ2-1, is EAGVAQSPRYKIIEKRQSVAFWCNPISGHATLYWYQQILGQGPKLLIQFQNNGVVDDSQLPKDRFSAERLKGVDSTLKIQPAKLEDSAVYLCASSLVGEGNEQFFGPGTRLTVL.

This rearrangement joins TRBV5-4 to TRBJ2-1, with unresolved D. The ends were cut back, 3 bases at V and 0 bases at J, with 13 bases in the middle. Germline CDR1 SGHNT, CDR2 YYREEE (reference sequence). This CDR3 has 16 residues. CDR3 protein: CASSSLPRSSYNEQFF. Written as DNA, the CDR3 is TGTGCCAGCAGCTCGCTGCCGAGAAGCTCCTACAATGAGCAGTTCTTC.